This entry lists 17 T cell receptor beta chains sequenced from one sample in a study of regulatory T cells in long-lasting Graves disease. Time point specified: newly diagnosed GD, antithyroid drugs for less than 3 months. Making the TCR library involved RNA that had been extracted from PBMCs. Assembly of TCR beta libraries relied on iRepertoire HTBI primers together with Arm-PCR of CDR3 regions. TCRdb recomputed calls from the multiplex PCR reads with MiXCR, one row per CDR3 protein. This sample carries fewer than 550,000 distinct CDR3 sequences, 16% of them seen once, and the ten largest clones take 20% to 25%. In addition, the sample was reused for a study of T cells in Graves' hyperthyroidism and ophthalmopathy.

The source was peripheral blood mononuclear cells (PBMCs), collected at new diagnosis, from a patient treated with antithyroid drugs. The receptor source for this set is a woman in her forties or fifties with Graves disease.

CDR3 residues: CASTPLSYNEQFF. CDR3 nucleotides: TGTGCCAGCACCCCTCTCTCCTACAATGAGCAGTTCTTC. The J gene is TRBJ2-1, the V gene TRBV12-3 or TRBV12-4, with D uncertain. Trimming removed 7 bases from V and 0 bases from J, with 7 bases in between. The CDR3 length is 13 residues.

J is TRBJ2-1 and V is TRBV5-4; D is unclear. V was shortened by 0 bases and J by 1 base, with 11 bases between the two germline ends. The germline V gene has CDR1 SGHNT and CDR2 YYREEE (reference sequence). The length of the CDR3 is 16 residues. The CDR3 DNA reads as TGTGCCAGCAGCTTGGCGGGTGATGTATCCTACAATGAGCAGTTCTTC. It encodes CASSLAGDVSYNEQFF.

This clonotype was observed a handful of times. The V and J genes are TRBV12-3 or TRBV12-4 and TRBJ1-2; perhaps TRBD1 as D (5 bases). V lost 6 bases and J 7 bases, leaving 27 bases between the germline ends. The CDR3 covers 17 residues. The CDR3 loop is CASSQSGAEGMGFGYTF. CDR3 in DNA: TGTGCCAGCAGCCAAAGCGGGGCAGAAGGGATGGGTTTTGGCTACACCTTC.

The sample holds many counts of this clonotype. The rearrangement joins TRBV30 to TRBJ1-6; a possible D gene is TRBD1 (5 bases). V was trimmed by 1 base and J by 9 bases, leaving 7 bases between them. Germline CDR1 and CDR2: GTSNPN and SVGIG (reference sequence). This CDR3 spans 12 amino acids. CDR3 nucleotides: TGTGCCTGGAGTGGACAGCCTTCACCCCTCCACTTT. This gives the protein CAWSGQPSPLHF.

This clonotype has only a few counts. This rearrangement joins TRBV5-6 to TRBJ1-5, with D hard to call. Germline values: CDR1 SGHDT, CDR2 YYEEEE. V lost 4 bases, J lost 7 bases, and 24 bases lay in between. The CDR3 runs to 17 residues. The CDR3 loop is CASSQYLTFTGEQPQHF. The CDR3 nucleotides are TGTGCCAGCAGCCAGTACCTTACCTTTACCGGGGAACAGCCCCAGCATTTT.

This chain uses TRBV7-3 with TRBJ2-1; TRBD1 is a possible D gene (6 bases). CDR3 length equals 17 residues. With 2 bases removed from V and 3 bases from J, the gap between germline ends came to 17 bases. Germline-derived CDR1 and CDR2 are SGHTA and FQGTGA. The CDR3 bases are TGTGCCAGCAGCTTATCGGTGGGGGCCCCGGACTACAATGAGCAGTTCTTC. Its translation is CASSLSVGAPDYNEQFF.

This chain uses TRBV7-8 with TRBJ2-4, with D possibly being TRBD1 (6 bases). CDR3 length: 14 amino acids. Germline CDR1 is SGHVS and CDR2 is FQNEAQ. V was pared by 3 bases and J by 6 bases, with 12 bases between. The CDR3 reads CASSFGGRGNIQYF. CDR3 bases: TGTGCCAGCAGCTTCGGCGGCAGGGGAAACATTCAGTACTTC.

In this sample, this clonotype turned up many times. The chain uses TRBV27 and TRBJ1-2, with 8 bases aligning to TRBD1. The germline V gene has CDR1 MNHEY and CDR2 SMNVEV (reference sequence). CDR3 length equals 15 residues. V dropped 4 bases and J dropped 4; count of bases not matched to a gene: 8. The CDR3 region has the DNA TGTGCCAGCAGTTCAAACCGACAGGGGAGCTATGGCTACACCTTC. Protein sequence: CASSSNRQGSYGYTF.

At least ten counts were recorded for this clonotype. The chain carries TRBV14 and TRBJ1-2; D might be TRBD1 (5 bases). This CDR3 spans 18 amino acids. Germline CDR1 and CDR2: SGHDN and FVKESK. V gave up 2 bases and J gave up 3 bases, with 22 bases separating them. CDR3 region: CASSQPRRGSGHDYGYTF. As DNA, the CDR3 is TGTGCCAGCAGCCAACCCCGCCGGGGGTCAGGGCACGACTATGGCTACACCTTC. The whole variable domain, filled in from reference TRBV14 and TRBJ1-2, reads EAGVTQFPSHSVIEKGQTVTLRCDPISGHDNLYWYRRVMGKEIKFLLHFVKESKQDESGMPNNRFLAERTGGTYSTLKVQPAELEDSGVYFCASSQPRRGSGHDYGYTFGSGTRLTVV.

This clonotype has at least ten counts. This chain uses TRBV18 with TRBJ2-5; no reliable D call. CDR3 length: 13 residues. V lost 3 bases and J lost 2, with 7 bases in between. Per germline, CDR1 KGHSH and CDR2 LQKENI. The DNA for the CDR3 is TGTGCCAGCTCACCTACCAAGCAAGAGACCCAGTACTTC. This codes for CASSPTKQETQYF. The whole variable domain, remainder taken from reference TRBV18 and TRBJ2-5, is NAGVMQNPRHLVRRRGQEARLRCSPMKGHSHVYWYRQLPEEGLKFMVYLQKENIIDESGMPKERFSAEFPKEGPSILRIQQVVRGDSAAYFCASSPTKQETQYFGPGTRLLVL.

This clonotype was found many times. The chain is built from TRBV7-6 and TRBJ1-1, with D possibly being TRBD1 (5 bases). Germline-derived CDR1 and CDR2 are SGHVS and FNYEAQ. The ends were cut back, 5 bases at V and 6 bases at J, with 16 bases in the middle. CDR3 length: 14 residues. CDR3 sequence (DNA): TGTGCCAGCAGCAGTGACGCCGGGACTGCTGAAGCTTTCTTT. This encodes CASSSDAGTAEAFF.

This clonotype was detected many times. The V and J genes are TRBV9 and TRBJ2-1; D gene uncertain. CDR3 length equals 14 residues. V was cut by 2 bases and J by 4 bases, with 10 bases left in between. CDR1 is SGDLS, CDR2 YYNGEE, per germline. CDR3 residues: CASSVGQLYNEQFF. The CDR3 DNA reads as TGTGCCAGCAGCGTTGGTCAGTTATACAATGAGCAGTTCTTC. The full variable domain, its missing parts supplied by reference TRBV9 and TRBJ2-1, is DSGVTQTPKHLITATGQRVTLRCSPRSGDLSVYWYQQSLDQGLQFLIQYYNGEERAKGNILERFSAQQFPDLHSELNLSSLELGDSALYFCASSVGQLYNEQFFGPGTRLTVL.

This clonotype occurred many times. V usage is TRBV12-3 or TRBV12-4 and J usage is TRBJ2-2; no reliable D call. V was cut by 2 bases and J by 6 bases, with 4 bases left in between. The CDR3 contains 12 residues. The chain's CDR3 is CASSLSAGELFF. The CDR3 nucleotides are TGTGCCAGCAGTTTATCGGCCGGGGAGCTGTTTTTT.

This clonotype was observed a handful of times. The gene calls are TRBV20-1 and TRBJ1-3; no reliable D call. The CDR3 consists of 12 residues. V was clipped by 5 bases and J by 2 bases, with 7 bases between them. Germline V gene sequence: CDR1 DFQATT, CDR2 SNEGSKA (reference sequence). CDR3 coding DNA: TGCAGTGCTGGGAGGGCTGGAAACACCATATATTTT. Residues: CSAGRAGNTIYF.

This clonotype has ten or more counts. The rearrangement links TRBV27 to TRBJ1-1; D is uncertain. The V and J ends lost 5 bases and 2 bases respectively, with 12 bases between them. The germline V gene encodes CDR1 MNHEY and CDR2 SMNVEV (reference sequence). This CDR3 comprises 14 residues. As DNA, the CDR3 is TGTGCCAGCAGTCCATTTGGGTCAAACACTGAAGCTTTCTTT. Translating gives CASSPFGSNTEAFF.

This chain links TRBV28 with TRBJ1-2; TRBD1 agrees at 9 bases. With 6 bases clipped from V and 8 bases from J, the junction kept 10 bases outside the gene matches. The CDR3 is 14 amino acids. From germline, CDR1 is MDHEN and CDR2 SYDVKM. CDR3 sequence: CASSLQGAPVGYTF. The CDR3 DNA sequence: TGTGCCAGCAGCTTACAGGGGGCGCCGGTCGGCTACACCTTC.

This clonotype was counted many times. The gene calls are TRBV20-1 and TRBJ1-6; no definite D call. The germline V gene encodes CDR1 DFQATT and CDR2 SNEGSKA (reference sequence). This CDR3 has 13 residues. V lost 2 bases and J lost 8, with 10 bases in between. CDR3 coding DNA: TGCAGTGCTAGATTAGCGCCCCATTCACCCCTCCACTTT. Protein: CSARLAPHSPLHF.